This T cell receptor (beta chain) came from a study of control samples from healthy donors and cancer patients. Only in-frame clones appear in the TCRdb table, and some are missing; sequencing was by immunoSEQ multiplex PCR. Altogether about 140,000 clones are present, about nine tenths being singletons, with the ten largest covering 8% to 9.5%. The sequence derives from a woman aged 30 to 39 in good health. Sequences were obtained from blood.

CDR3 nucleotides: TGTGCCAGCAGCACCCCAACAAGACTAGCGGGAGGGAAATACCAAGAGACCCAGTACTTC. Translated, it gives CASSTPTRLAGGKYQETQYF. V is TRBV5-4 and J is TRBJ2-5; 14 nucleotides agree with TRBD2. This CDR3 region has 20 residues. Germline V gives CDR1 SGHNT, CDR2 YYREEE (reference sequence). With V trimmed by 4 bases and J by 0 bases, 14 bases remained unmatched.